This entry is about one TCR beta chain. Its antigen is not known. Germline values: CDR1 WNHNN, CDR2 SYGVQD (reference sequence). The CDR3 length is 14 residues. The data originate from a study of T cells expressing NK-cell markers. Study-wide results and caveats: Uncertainty persisted over the HCMV specificity of expanded NKG2C+ T cell clones.

TCRdb reprocessed the 5' RACE reads and reports one entry per CDR3 protein, with no DNA. In all, the sample yields a few hundred thousand distinct CDR3 sequences. This TCR was sampled from a woman aged 50 to 65 in good health. The genes are TRBV10-1 and TRBJ2-2; TCRdb names TRBD1, which stays unverified in the absence of DNA. Sequenced sample: blood T cells: a sorted CD56 or NKG2C T cell subset, CD4+ or CD8+ T cells, or bulk PBMC T cells (not recorded which). The CDR3: CASNRDRTTGELFF.